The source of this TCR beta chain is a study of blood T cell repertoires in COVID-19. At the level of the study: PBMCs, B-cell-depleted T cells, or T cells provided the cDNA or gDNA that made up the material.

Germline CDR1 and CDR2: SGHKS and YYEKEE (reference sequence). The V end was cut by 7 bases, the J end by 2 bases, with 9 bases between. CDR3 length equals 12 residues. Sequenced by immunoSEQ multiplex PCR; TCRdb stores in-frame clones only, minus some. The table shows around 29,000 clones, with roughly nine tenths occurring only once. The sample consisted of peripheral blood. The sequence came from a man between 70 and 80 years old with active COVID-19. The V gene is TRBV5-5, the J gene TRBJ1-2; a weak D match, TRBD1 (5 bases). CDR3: CASAPGNYGYTF. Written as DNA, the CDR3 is TGTGCCAGCGCCCCAGGGAACTATGGCTACACCTTC.